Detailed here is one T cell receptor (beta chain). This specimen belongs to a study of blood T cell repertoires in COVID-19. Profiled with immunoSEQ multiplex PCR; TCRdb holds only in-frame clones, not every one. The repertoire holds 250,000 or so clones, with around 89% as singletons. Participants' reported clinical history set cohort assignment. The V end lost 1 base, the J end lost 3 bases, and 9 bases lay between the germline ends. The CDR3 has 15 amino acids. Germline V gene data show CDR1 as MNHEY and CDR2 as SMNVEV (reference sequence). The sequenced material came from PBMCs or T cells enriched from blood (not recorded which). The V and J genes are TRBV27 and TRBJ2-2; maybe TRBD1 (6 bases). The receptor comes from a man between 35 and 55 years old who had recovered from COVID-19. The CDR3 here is CASSLWAGDTGELFF. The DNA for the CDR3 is TGTGCCAGCAGTTTATGGGCAGGGGACACCGGGGAGCTGTTTTTT.